Listed below are T cell receptor beta chains from one sample, sequenced in a study of identical twins. MiXCR, applied by TCRdb to the 5' RACE reads, yields one record per CDR3 protein. The data contain 650,000 to 750,000 distinct CDR3 sequences, around 20% of them singletons. This same sample was also part of a study on T cells expressing NK-cell markers.

Sequences were obtained from PBMCs. The receptors were gathered from a woman aged 18-29 years in good health. Each CDR3 is given with its conserved first and last residue. D genes are given only for firm matches. Size tells how often a clone was seen (once, few, many) or the class of an expanded clone, and some rows leave it out.

V	D	size	J	CDR3	DNA
TRBV12-3/TRBV12-4	-	few	TRBJ2-1	CASSPELPSSYNEQFF	TGTGCCAGCAGTCCGGAGCTGCCGAGCTCCTACAATGAGCAGTTCTTC
TRBV29-1	-	many	TRBJ2-1	CSGLGRSSYNEQFF	TGCAGTGGTCTGGGGAGATCGTCCTACAATGAGCAGTTCTTC
TRBV6-5	TRBD1	few	TRBJ2-7	CASSYSSRGRVRSYEQYF	TGTGCCAGCAGTTACTCGAGCAGGGGGCGCGTACGGTCCTACGAGCAGTACTTC
TRBV20-1	TRBD2	once	TRBJ2-3	CSARSGRSADTQYF	TGCAGTGCAAGGAGCGGGAGAAGTGCAGATACGCAGTATTTT
TRBV24-1	TRBD1	-	TRBJ2-3	CATSDPRDRGQDTQYF	TGTGCCACCAGTGATCCACGGGACAGGGGGCAAGATACGCAGTATTTT
TRBV12-3/TRBV12-4	-	-	TRBJ1-1	CASTPEAGVTEAFF	TGTGCCAGCACCCCCGAGGCAGGGGTCACTGAAGCTTTCTTT
TRBV20-1	TRBD1	-	TRBJ1-2	CSANTGDNYGYTF	TGCAGTGCTAACACAGGGGACAACTATGGCTACACCTTC
TRBV12-3/TRBV12-4	TRBD1	-	TRBJ2-7	CASSLENRGPKEQYF	TGTGCCAGCAGCCTCGAAAACAGGGGGCCGAAAGAGCAGTACTTC
TRBV6-2/TRBV6-3	TRBD2	few	TRBJ2-3	CASSPSGRALRTQYF	TGTGCCAGCAGTCCCAGCGGGAGGGCCCTCCGTACGCAGTATTTT
TRBV10-3	-	-	TRBJ2-7	CAISESTRAPGEQYF	TGTGCCATCAGTGAGTCTACTCGGGCTCCCGGCGAGCAGTACTTC
TRBV18	-	many	TRBJ2-5	CASSPWEDQETQYF	TGTGCCAGCTCACCATGGGAAGATCAAGAGACCCAGTACTTC
TRBV4-2	-	few	TRBJ2-3	CASSLTHQGTDTQYF	TGTGCCAGCAGCCTTACTCACCAGGGCACAGATACGCAGTATTTT
TRBV9	-	-	TRBJ1-2	CASSVDPLTFGGYTF	TGTGCCAGCAGCGTAGACCCACTGACCTTTGGCGGCTACACCTTC
TRBV10-3	-	few	TRBJ2-5	CAISELAETQYF	TGTGCCATCTCCGAGCTCGCAGAGACCCAGTACTTC
TRBV12-3/TRBV12-4	-	-	TRBJ2-2	CASRPDWVYAGELFF	TGTGCCAGCAGACCGGACTGGGTATATGCCGGGGAGCTGTTTTTT
TRBV12-3/TRBV12-4	TRBD2	few	TRBJ2-7	CASSLDVSGGFLYEQYF	TGTGCCAGCAGTTTAGATGTCAGCGGGGGGTTCCTTTACGAGCAGTACTTC
TRBV10-2	-	many	TRBJ2-1	CASRRARRDNEQFF	TGCGCCAGCAGGAGGGCCCGTAGAGATAATGAGCAGTTCTTC
TRBV10-1	-	-	TRBJ2-4	CASSDWDRNIQYF	TGCGCCAGCAGTGACTGGGACCGAAACATTCAGTACTTC
TRBV20-1	-	-	TRBJ2-7	CSASHRAASYEQYF	TGCAGTGCCTCACACAGGGCGGCATCCTACGAGCAGTACTTC
TRBV27	TRBD2	-	TRBJ2-7	CASSFWASGIGGTYEQYF	TGTGCCAGCAGTTTTTGGGCTAGCGGGATTGGTGGCACCTACGAGCAGTACTTC
TRBV7-2	TRBD2	few	TRBJ2-1	CASSLWGGGPDEQFF	TGTGCCAGCAGCTTATGGGGGGGAGGGCCCGATGAGCAGTTCTTC
TRBV6-5	-	-	TRBJ1-3	CASSYPSGTRSGNTIYF	TGTGCCAGCAGTTACCCCTCAGGAACTCGCTCTGGAAACACCATATATTTT
TRBV12-3/TRBV12-4	-	few	TRBJ2-4	CASSSQGHIQYF	TGTGCCAGCAGTTCCCAAGGGCACATTCAGTACTTC
TRBV4-1	-	-	TRBJ2-7	CASSRNWGEDEQYF	TGCGCCAGCAGCCGAAACTGGGGGGAAGACGAGCAGTACTTC